These T cell receptor beta chains were read from a single sample in a study of blood T cell repertoires in COVID-19. Libraries were prepared by immunoSEQ multiplex PCR; TCRdb keeps only in-frame clonotypes and omits some of them. The table lists fewer than 700,000 clones, roughly 91% of them singletons. Material for sequencing was peripheral blood. The receptors here all came from a woman aged 45-59 years with COVID-19, enrolled during active disease. Both conserved end residues are trimmed from each CDR3.

J gene: TRBJ1-6; V gene: TRBV6-5; CDR3 protein: ASSRQVNSPLH
J gene: TRBJ1-2; V gene: TRBV19; CDR3 protein: ASHSPPRQGAGGYT
J gene: TRBJ1-5; V gene: TRBV30; CDR3 protein: AWSAQWSEDQPQH
J gene: TRBJ1-5; V gene: TRBV3-1/TRBV3-2; CDR3 protein: ASSQARSQPQH
J gene: TRBJ2-3; V gene: TRBV5-4; CDR3 protein: ASSSLAGANTDTQY
J gene: TRBJ1-1; V gene: TRBV5-4; CDR3 protein: ASSLGGRTEAF
J gene: TRBJ2-3; V gene: TRBV12-3/TRBV12-4; CDR3 protein: ASSLSTDTQY
J gene: TRBJ2-5; V gene: TRBV19; CDR3 protein: ASSIAGSWDQETQY
J gene: TRBJ1-1; V gene: TRBV4-1; CDR3 protein: ASSQETARDTEAF
J gene: TRBJ2-7; V gene: TRBV28; CDR3 protein: ASSKHDRGGEQY
J gene: TRBJ1-5; V gene: TRBV12-1; CDR3 protein: ASSFVRKGTGSPRQPQH
J gene: TRBJ1-5; V gene: TRBV5-4; CDR3 protein: ASSLGEGSNQPQH
J gene: TRBJ2-1; V gene: TRBV2; CDR3 protein: ASSYGTWDEQF
J gene: TRBJ2-5; V gene: TRBV5-4; CDR3 protein: ASSPRTAQETQY
J gene: TRBJ1-1; V gene: TRBV7-3; CDR3 protein: ASSLSGANTEAF
J gene: TRBJ1-6; V gene: TRBV28; CDR3 protein: ASSLSSLMGQREDSPLH
J gene: TRBJ1-2; V gene: TRBV30; CDR3 protein: AWSAKASYGYT
J gene: TRBJ2-3; V gene: TRBV11-2; CDR3 protein: ASSFYSGSTDTQY
J gene: TRBJ2-6; V gene: TRBV10-3; CDR3 protein: AIAGDREGSGANVLT
J gene: TRBJ1-1; V gene: TRBV12-3/TRBV12-4; CDR3 protein: ASSWGEEAF
J gene: TRBJ1-5; V gene: TRBV2; CDR3 protein: ASSVDRVQPQH
J gene: TRBJ1-3; V gene: TRBV4-1; CDR3 protein: ASSQVREAGNTIY
J gene: TRBJ1-2; V gene: TRBV11-2; CDR3 protein: ASSLVRGRGLKGYT
J gene: TRBJ2-2; V gene: TRBV2; CDR3 protein: ASSEAGGSTGELF
J gene: TRBJ1-2; V gene: TRBV9; CDR3 protein: ASSVKTGYGYT
J gene: TRBJ2-5; V gene: TRBV29-1; CDR3 protein: SGQQGETQY
J gene: TRBJ2-4; V gene: TRBV2; CDR3 protein: ASRDRGAGNIQY
J gene: TRBJ1-1; V gene: TRBV11-2; CDR3 protein: ASSPVNTEAF
J gene: TRBJ1-1; V gene: TRBV12-3/TRBV12-4; CDR3 protein: ASSPGGNTEAF
J gene: TRBJ2-7; V gene: TRBV27; CDR3 protein: ASSRRQGVPYEQY
J gene: TRBJ1-2; V gene: TRBV19; CDR3 protein: ASMGTGGYGYT
J gene: TRBJ1-1; V gene: TRBV4-1; CDR3 protein: ASSQDLRTAEAF
J gene: TRBJ2-7; V gene: TRBV6-2/TRBV6-3; CDR3 protein: ASSLDGTYEQY
J gene: TRBJ2-5; V gene: TRBV7-8; CDR3 protein: ASRDRVIQETQY
J gene: TRBJ2-1; V gene: TRBV3-1/TRBV3-2; CDR3 protein: ASSQDLIRKHEQF
J gene: TRBJ1-2; V gene: TRBV19; CDR3 protein: ASSNDGTVGGYT
J gene: TRBJ2-1; V gene: TRBV29-1; CDR3 protein: SVEDPRSGNHNEQF